The source of this T cell receptor (beta chain) is a study of blood T cells in healthy people across ages. Findings of the study overall: The study found TCR beta diversity correlated strongly with naive T cell percentage. What prevented conclusive comparison of naive and antigen-experienced cells was that PBMCs were unsorted. Because donor CMV status was unknown, expanded clonotype changes were possibly confounded.

The germline CDR1 and CDR2 sequences are MNHEY and SMNVEV (reference sequence). There are 14 residues in the CDR3. Trimming took off 5 bases at V and 8 bases at J, with 18 bases between the two ends. Peripheral blood was drawn, around 9.4 milliliters per donor. A J-beta primer mix and a sample-barcoded 5' primer were used in a second PCR of about 7 to 12 cycles. A single record per CDR3 protein comes from TCRdb applying MiXCR to the 5' RACE reads. Of around 650,000 distinct CDR3 sequences in the sample, around 32% were seen once. There are a few counts of this clonotype. Its matching antigen is unknown.

This TCR came from a woman of 80 years or more in good health. The chain joins TRBV27 to TRBJ1-2; tentative D call: TRBD1 (6 bases). The sequenced sample was blood. The CDR3 sequence is CASSLRDTRNGYTF. In nucleotides, the CDR3 is TGTGCCAGCAGTCTCCGGGACACCCGAAACGGCTACACCTTC.